Listed here is a single TCR beta chain. The CDR3 runs 11 residues. In germline, CDR1 is SQVTM, CDR2 ANQGSEA. V was clipped by 3 bases and J by 5 bases, with 7 bases between them. The sample comes from a study of blood T cell repertoires in COVID-19. Study summary: Material from acute and convalescent COVID-19 was sourced from the United States, Italy and Spain. PBMCs, B-cell-depleted T cells, or T cells were the source of the cDNA or gDNA that made up the material.

Per the study methods: Nucleated cell number was recorded as an estimate derived from reference gene primer amplification. Clones were read by immunoSEQ multiplex PCR, and TCRdb kept only the in-frame ones, dropping some. That table is the source of V, J and clone size, and D and trimming were worked out from the DNA. The table lists about 210,000 clones, under 95% of them singletons, with more than 0.95% in the top ten. This clonotype originated in a man aged 30-40 years with acute or convalescent COVID-19. V gene TRBV29-1 combines with J gene TRBJ2-5; D ambiguous. Material: peripheral blood. CDR3 DNA: TGCAGCGTTGACCGGTGGGAGACCCAGTACTTC. Translation: CSVDRWETQYF.